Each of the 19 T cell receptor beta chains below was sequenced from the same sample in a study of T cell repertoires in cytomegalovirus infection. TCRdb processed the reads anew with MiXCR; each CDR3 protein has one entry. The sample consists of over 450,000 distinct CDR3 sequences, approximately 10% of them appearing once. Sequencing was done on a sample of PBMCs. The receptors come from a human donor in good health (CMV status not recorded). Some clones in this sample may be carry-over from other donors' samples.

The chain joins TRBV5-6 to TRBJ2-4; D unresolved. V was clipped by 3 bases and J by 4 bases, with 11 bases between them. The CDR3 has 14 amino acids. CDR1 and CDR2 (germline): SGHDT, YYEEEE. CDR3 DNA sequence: TGTGCCAGCAGCTCCCCTCGAAAAAAAAACATTCAGTACTTC. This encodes CASSSPRKKNIQYF.

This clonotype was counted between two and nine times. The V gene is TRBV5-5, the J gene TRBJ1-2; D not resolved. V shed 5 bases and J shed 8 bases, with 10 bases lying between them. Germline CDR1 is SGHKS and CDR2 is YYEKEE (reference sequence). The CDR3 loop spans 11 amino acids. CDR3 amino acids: CASRYTGGYTF. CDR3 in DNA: TGTGCCAGCAGGTACACTGGGGGCTACACCTTC.

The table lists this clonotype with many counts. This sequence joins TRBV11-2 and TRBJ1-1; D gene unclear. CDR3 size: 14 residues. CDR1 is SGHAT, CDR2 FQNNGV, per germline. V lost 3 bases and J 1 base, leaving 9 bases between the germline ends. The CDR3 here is CASSLEGSNTEAFF. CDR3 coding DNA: TGTGCCAGCAGCTTGGAGGGATCGAACACTGAAGCTTTCTTT.

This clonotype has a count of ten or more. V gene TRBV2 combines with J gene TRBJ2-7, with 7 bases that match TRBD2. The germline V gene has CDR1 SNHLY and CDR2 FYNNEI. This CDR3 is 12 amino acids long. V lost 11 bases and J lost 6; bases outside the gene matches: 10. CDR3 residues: CADMGGRGEQYF. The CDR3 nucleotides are TGTGCCGACATGGGCGGGAGAGGCGAGCAGTACTTC.

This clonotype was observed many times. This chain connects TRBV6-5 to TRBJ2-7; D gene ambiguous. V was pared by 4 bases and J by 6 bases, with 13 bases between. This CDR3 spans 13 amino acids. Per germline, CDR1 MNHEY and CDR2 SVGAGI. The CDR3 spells CASSFGLMGEQYF. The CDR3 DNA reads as TGTGCCAGCAGTTTCGGCTTAATGGGCGAGCAGTACTTC.

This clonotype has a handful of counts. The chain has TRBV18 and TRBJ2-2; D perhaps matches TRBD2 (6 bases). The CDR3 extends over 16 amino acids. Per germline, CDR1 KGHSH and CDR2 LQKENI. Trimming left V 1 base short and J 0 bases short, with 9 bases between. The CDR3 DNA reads TGTGCCAGCTCACCACTTGCGGGGTCGAACACCGGGGAGCTGTTTTTT. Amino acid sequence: CASSPLAGSNTGELFF.

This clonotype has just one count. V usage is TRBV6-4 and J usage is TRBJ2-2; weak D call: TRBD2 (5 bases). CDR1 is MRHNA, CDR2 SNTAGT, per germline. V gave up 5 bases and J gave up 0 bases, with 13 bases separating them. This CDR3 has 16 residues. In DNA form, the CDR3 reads TGTGCCAGCAGTCGACGGGGTTTGGCGAACACCGGGGAGCTGTTTTTT. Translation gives CASSRRGLANTGELFF.

The CDR3 nucleotides read TGTGCCAGCAGCGTAATGGGAGGAGGGGCACGCGAGACCCAGTACTTC. This codes for CASSVMGGGARETQYF. This rearrangement joins TRBV9 to TRBJ2-5, with D maybe TRBD2 (6 bases). CDR1 is SGDLS and CDR2 is YYNGEE in the germline V gene. This CDR3 has 16 amino acids. Trimming removed 1 base from V and 5 bases from J, with 18 bases in between.

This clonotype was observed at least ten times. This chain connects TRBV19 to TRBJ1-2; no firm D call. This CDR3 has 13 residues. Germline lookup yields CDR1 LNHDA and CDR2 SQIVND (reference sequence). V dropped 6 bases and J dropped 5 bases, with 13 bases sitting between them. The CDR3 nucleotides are TGTGCCAGTAGGGGCCCCCCGGGATATGGCTACACCTTC. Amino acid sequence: CASRGPPGYGYTF.

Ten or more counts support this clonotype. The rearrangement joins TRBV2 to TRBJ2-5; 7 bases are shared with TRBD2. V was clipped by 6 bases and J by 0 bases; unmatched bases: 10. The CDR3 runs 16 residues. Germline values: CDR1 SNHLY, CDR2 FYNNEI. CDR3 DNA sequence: TGTGCCAGCAGGGCCTCTAGCGGAGGGTACCAAGAGACCCAGTACTTC. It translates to CASRASSGGYQETQYF.

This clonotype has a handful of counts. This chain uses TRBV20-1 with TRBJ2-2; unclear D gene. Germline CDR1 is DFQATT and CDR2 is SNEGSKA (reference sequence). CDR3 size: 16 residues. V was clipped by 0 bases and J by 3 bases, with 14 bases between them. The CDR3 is CSARDPRTTDTGELFF. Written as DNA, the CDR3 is TGCAGTGCTAGAGATCCCCGGACCACGGACACCGGGGAGCTGTTTTTT.

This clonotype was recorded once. The CDR3 protein is CSARPSVETQYF. The CDR3 coding sequence is TGCAGTGCTAGACCTAGCGTGGAGACCCAGTACTTC. The chain couples TRBV20-1 to TRBJ2-5, with D possibly TRBD2 on 6 matching bases. The CDR3 spans 12 residues. The V end was cut by 2 bases, the J end by 5 bases, with 9 bases between. Germline V CDR1 and CDR2: DFQATT, SNEGSKA (reference sequence).

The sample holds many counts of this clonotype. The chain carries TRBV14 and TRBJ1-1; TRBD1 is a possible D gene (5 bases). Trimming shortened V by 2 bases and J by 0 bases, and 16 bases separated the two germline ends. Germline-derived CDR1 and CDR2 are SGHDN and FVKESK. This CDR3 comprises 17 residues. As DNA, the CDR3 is TGTGCCAGCAGCCAAACCTACAGGAAAAAGCTGAACACTGAAGCTTTCTTT. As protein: CASSQTYRKKLNTEAFF.

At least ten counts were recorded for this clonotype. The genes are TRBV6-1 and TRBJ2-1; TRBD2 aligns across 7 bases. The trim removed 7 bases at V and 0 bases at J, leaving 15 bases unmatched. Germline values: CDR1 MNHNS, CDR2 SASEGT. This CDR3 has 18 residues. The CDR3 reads CASKPAGRLAGSYNEQFF. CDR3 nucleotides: TGTGCCAGCAAACCAGCGGGGCGCCTTGCTGGCTCCTACAATGAGCAGTTCTTC.

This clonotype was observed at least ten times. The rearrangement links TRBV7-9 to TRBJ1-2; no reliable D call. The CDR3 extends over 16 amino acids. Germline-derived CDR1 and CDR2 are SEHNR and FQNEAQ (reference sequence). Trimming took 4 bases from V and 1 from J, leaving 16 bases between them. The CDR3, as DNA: TGTGCCAGCAGCTCTACCTTGGGCGCGCGTAACTATGGCTACACCTTC. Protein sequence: CASSSTLGARNYGYTF.

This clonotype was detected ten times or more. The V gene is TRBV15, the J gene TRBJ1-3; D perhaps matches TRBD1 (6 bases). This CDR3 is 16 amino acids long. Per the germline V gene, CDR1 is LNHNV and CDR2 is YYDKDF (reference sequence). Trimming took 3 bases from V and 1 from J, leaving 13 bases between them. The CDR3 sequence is CATSSEDRLSGNTIYF. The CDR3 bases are TGTGCCACCAGCAGCGAAGACAGGTTATCTGGAAACACCATATATTTT.

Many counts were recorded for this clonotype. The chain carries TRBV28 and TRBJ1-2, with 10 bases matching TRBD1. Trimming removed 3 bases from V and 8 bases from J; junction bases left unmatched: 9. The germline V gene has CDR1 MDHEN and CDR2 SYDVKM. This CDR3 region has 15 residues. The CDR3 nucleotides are TGTGCCAGCAGTTTCCCACCGGGACAGGGGAAGGGCTACACCTTC. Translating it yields CASSFPPGQGKGYTF.

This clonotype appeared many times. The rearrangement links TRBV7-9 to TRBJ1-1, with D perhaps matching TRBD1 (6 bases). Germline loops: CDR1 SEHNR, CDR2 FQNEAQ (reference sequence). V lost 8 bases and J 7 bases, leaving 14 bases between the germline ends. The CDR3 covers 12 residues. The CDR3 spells CASHDRKREAFF. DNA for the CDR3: TGTGCCAGCCACGACAGGAAACGTGAAGCTTTCTTT. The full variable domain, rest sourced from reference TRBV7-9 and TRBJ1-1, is DTGVSQNPRHKITKRGQNVTFRCDPISEHNRLYWYRQTLGQGPEFLTYFQNEAQLEKSRLLSDRFSAERPKGSFSTLEIQRTEQGDSAMYLCASHDRKREAFFGQGTRLTVV.

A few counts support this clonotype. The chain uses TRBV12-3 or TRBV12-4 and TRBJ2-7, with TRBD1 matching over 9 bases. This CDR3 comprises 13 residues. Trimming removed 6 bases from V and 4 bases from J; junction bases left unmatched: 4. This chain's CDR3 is CASRKDRGYEQYF. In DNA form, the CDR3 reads TGTGCCAGCAGGAAAGACAGGGGGTACGAGCAGTACTTC.